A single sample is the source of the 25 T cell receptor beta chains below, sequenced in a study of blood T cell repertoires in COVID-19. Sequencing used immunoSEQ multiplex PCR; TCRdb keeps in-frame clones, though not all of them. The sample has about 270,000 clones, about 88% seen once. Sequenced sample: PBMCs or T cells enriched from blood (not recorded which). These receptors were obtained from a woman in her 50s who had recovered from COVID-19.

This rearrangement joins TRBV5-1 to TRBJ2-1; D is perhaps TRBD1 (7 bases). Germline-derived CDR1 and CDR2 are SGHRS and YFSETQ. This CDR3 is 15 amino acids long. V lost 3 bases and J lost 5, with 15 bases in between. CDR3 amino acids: CASSSTGEVNNEQFF. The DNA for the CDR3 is TGCGCCAGCAGCTCCACAGGGGAGGTGAACAATGAGCAGTTCTTC.

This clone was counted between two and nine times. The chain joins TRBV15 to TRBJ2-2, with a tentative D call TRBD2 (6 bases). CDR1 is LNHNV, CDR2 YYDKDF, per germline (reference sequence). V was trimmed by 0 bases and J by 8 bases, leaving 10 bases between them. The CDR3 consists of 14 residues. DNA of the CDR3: TGTGCCACCAGCAGAGATGCCGGGAGAGGGGAGCTGTTTTTT. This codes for CATSRDAGRGELFF. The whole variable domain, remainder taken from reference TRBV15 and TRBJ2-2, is DAMVIQNPRYQVTQFGKPVTLSCSQTLNHNVMYWYQQKSSQAPKLLFHYYDKDFNNEADTPDNFQSRRPNTSFCFLDIRSPGLGDTAMYLCATSRDAGRGELFFGEGSRLTVL.

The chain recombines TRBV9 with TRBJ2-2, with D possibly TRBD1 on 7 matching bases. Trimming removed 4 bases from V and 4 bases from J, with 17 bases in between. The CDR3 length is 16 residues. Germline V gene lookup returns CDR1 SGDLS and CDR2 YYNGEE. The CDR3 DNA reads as TGTGCCAGCAGCCGCGCGGGACAGACGAGCACCGGGGAGCTGTTTTTT. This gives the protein CASSRAGQTSTGELFF.

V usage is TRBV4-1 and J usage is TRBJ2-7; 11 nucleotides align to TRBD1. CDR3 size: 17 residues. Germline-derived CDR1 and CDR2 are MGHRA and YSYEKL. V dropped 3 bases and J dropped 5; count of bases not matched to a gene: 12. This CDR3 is CASSHPSGTGGRNEQYF. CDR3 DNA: TGCGCCAGCAGCCATCCTTCCGGGACAGGGGGAAGGAACGAGCAGTACTTC.

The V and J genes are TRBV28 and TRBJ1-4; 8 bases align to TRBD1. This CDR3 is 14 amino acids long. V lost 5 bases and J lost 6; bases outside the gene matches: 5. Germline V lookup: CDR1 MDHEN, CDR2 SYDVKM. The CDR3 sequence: CASSPQGAYEKLFF. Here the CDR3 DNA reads TGTGCCAGCAGTCCCCAGGGGGCCTATGAAAAACTGTTTTTT.

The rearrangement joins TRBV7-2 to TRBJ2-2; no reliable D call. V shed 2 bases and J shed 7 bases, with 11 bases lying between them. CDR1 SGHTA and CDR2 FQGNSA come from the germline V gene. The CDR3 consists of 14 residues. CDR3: CASSLFNSVGELFF. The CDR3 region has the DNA TGTGCCAGCAGCTTATTCAATAGTGTCGGGGAGCTGTTTTTT. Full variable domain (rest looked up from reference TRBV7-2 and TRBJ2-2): GAGVSQSPSNKVTEKGKDVELRCDPISGHTALYWYRQSLGQGLEFLIYFQGNSAPDKSGLPSDRFSAERTGGSVSTLTIQRTQQEDSAVYLCASSLFNSVGELFFGEGSRLTVL.

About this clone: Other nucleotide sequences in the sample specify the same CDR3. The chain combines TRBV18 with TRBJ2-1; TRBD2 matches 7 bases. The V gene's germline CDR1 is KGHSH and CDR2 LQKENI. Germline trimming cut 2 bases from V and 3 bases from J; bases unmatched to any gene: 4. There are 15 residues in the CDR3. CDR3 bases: TGTGCCAGCTCACCAGAGGGAGGGAGCTACAATGAGCAGTTCTTC. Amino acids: CASSPEGGSYNEQFF. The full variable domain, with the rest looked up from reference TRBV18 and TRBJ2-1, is NAGVMQNPRHLVRRRGQEARLRCSPMKGHSHVYWYRQLPEEGLKFMVYLQKENIIDESGMPKERFSAEFPKEGPSILRIQQVVRGDSAAYFCASSPEGGSYNEQFFGPGTRLTVL.

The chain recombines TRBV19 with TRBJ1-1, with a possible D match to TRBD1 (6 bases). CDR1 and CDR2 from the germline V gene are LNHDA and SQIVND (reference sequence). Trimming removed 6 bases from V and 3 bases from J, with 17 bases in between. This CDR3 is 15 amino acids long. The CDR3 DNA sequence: TGTGCCAGTAGGGTTGACAGGTCCCGGGACACTGAAGCTTTCTTT. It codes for CASRVDRSRDTEAFF. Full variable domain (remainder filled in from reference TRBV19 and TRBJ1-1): DGGITQSPKYLFRKEGQNVTLSCEQNLNHDAMYWYRQDPGQGLRLIYYSQIVNDFQKGDIAEGYSVSREKKESFPLTVTSAQKNPTAFYLCASRVDRSRDTEAFFGQGTRLTVV.

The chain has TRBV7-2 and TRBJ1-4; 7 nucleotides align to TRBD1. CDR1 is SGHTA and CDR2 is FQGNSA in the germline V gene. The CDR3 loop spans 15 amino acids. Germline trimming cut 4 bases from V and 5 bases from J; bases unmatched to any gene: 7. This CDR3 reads CASSWNRGPNEKLFF. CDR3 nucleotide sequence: TGTGCCAGCAGCTGGAACAGGGGACCGAATGAAAAACTGTTTTTT.

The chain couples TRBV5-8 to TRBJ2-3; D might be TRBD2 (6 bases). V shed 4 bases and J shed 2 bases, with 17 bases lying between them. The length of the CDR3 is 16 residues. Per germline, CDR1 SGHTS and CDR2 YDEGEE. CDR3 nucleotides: TGTGCCAGCAGCGTCGGCAGGGACTTATACACAGATACGCAGTATTTT. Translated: CASSVGRDLYTDTQYF.

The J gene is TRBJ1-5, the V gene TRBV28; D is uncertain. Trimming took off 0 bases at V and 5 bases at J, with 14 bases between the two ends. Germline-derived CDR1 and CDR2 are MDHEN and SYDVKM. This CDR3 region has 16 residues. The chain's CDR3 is CASSLWATTIDQPQHF. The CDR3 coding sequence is TGTGCCAGCAGTTTATGGGCCACAACCATCGATCAGCCCCAGCATTTT.

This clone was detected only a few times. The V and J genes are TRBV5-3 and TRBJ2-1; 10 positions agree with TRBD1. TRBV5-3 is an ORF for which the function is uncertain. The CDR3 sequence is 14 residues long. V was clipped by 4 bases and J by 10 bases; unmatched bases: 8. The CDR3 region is CARSQRTGGPEQFF. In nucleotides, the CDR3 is TGTGCCAGAAGCCAACGGACAGGGGGACCGGAGCAGTTCTTC.

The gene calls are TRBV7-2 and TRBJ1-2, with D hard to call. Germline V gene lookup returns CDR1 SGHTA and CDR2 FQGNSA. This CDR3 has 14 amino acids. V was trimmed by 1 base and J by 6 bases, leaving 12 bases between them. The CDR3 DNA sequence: TGTGCCAGCAGCTTAGTGTCGGGATTGGATGGCTACACCTTC. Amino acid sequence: CASSLVSGLDGYTF.

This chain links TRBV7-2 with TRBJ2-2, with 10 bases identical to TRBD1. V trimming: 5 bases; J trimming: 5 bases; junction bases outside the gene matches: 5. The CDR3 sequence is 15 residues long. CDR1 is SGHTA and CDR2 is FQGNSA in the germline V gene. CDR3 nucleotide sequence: TGTGCCAGCAGCGCCGGGACAGGGGTTACCGGGGAGCTGTTTTTT. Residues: CASSAGTGVTGELFF.

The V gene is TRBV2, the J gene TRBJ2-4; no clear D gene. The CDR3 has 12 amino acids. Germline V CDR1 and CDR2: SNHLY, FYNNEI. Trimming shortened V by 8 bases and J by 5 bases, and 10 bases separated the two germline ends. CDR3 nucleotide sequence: TGTGCCAGCGGGCCCCTGGAAAACATTCAGTACTTC. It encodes CASGPLENIQYF.

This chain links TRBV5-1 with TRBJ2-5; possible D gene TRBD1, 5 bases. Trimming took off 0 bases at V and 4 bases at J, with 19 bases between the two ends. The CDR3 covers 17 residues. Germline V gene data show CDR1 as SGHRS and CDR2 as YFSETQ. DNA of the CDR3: TGCGCCAGCAGCTTGGCTGGGGCCCTAATTACGGGAGAGACCCAGTACTTC. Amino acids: CASSLAGALITGETQYF.

The CDR3 coding sequence is TGTGCCAGCAGTATCTTGACAGGTGATCAGCCCCAGCATTTT. Its translation: CASSILTGDQPQHF. V and J are TRBV28 and TRBJ1-5; tentative D call: TRBD1 (6 bases). Germline-derived CDR1 and CDR2 are MDHEN and SYDVKM. V gave up 5 bases and J gave up 5 bases, with 13 bases separating them. The CDR3 runs 14 residues.

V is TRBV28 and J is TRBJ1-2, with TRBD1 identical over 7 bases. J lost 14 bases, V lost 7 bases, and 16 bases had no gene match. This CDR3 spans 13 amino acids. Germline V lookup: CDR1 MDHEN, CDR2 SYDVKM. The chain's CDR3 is CASNRQGRAAGTF. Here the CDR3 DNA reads TGTGCCAGCAACCGACAGGGCCGGGCGGCGGGTACCTTC.

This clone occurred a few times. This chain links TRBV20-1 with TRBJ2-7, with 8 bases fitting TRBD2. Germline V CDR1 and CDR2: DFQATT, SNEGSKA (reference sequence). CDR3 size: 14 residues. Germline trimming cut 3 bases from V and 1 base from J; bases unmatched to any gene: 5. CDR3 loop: CSASLGLDSYEQYF. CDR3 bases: TGCAGTGCTAGTTTGGGACTAGATTCCTACGAGCAGTACTTC.

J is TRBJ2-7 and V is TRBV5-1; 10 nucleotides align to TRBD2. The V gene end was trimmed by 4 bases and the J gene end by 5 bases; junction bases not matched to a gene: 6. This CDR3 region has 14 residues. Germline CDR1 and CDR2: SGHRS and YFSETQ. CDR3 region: CASSPLAGMDEQYF. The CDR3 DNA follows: TGCGCCAGCAGCCCACTAGCGGGAATGGACGAGCAGTACTTC.

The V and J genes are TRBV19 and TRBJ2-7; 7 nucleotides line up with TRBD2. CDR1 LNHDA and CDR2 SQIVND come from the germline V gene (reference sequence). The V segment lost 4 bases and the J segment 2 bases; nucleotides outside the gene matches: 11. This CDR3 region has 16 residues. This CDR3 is CASSTRGDSGAYEQYF. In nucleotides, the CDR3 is TGTGCCAGTAGTACACGGGGGGACTCGGGGGCCTACGAGCAGTACTTC. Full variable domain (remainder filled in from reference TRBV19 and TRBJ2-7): DGGITQSPKYLFRKEGQNVTLSCEQNLNHDAMYWYRQDPGQGLRLIYYSQIVNDFQKGDIAEGYSVSREKKESFPLTVTSAQKNPTAFYLCASSTRGDSGAYEQYFGPGTRLTVT.

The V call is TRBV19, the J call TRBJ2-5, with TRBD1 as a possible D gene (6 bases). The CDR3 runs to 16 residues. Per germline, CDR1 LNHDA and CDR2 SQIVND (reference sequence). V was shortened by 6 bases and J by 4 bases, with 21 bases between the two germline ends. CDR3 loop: CASRARDITWAETQYF. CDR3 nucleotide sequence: TGTGCCAGTAGGGCCCGGGACATCACCTGGGCAGAGACCCAGTACTTC.

The chain's CDR3 is CASSESWGGEGEQFF. The DNA of the CDR3 is TGCGCCAGCAGTGAGTCCTGGGGGGGCGAGGGGGAGCAGTTCTTC. The gene calls are TRBV10-1 and TRBJ2-1; TRBD2 might be the D (7 bases). The CDR3 spans 15 residues. The V gene's germline CDR1 is WNHNN and CDR2 SYGVQD (reference sequence). The ends were cut back, 0 bases at V and 10 bases at J, with 16 bases in the middle.

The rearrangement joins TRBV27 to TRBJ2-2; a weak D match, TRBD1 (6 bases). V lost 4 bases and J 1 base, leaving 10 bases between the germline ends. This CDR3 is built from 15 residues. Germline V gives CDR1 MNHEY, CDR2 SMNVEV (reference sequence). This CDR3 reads CASSSPGQNTGELFF. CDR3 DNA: TGTGCCAGCAGTTCTCCGGGACAGAACACCGGGGAGCTGTTTTTT.

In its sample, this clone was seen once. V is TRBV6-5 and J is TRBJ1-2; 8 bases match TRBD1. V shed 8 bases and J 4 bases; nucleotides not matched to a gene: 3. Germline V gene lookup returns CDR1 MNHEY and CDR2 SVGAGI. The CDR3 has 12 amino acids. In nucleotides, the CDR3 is TGTGCCAGCTTCGGACAGGGCTATGGCTACACCTTC. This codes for CASFGQGYGYTF.